Listed below are T cell receptor beta chains from one sample, sequenced in a study of post-analysis software for immune sequencing data. Via MiXCR, TCRdb re-called the PCR reads, giving one row per CDR3 protein. The sample has hundreds of thousands of distinct CDR3 sequences; roughly 45% are singletons. Sequences were obtained from blood. Receptors originate from a girl under 18 with multiple sclerosis. Each CDR3 is given with its conserved first and last residue. A D gene is named only where the DNA matches it firmly. The size of a clone is reported for some rows only, either as once, few or many, or as a class for expanded clones.

d_call j_call clone_size v_call cdr3_aa cdr3_nt
NA TRBJ1-5 NA TRBV7-6 CASSFYLGGQGSNQPQHF TGTGCCAGCAGCTTCTATCTTGGGGGCCAGGGTAGCAATCAGCCCCAGCATTTT
TRBD1 TRBJ1-2 NA TRBV6-6 CASSYGQGSYGYTF TGTGCCAGCAGTTACGGACAGGGGAGCTATGGCTACACCTTC
NA TRBJ2-1 NA TRBV5-6 CASSFKMRSYNEQFF TGTGCCAGCAGCTTTAAAATGCGCTCCTACAATGAGCAGTTCTTC
NA TRBJ1-5 NA TRBV28 CASSFESNQPQHF TGTGCCAGCAGTTTCGAGTCCAATCAGCCCCAGCATTTT
NA TRBJ1-5 NA TRBV28 CASSPRGRGSHQPQHF TGTGCCAGCAGCCCCCGGGGCCGGGGTAGCCATCAGCCCCAGCATTTT
NA TRBJ2-7 few TRBV29-1 CSVLSSYEQYF TGCAGCGTCCTAAGCTCCTACGAGCAGTACTTC
TRBD1 TRBJ2-3 few TRBV20-1 CSARAVTGDPDTQYF TGCAGTGCTAGAGCGGTGACAGGGGACCCAGATACGCAGTATTTT
TRBD1 TRBJ2-5 few TRBV5-1 CASSTGQDQETQYF TGCGCCAGCAGCACGGGACAGGACCAAGAGACCCAGTACTTC
NA TRBJ2-5 few TRBV29-1 CSVAGRETQYF TGCAGCGTTGCCGGCAGAGAGACCCAGTACTTC
TRBD1 TRBJ2-7 NA TRBV25-1 CASIDRGSSYEQYF TGTGCCAGCATCGACAGGGGAAGCTCCTACGAGCAGTACTTC
TRBD1 TRBJ2-7 NA TRBV6-5 CATSRTGSYEQYF TGTGCCACCTCGAGGACAGGGTCCTACGAGCAGTACTTC
NA TRBJ2-7 NA TRBV11-2 CASSPLQGYEQYF TGTGCCAGCAGCCCCTTACAGGGCTACGAGCAGTACTTC
TRBD2 TRBJ2-1 NA TRBV28 CASSSSPGAGAYNEQFF TGTGCCAGCAGTTCATCCCCGGGTGCGGGAGCCTACAATGAGCAGTTCTTC
TRBD1 TRBJ2-5 NA TRBV27 CASKKDRGRETQYF TGTGCCAGCAAAAAGGACAGGGGGCGAGAGACCCAGTACTTC
TRBD1 TRBJ2-7 NA TRBV7-9 CASSLSAGTGLMDEQYF TGTGCCAGCAGCCTAAGTGCCGGGACAGGGTTGATGGACGAGCAGTACTTC
TRBD1 TRBJ1-2 few TRBV7-2 CASSSRDRVHGYTF TGTGCCAGCAGCTCCCGGGACAGGGTCCATGGCTACACCTTC
NA TRBJ2-1 many TRBV27 CASSLKGLDYHEQFF TGTGCCAGCAGTTTAAAAGGGCTGGACTACCATGAGCAGTTCTTC
NA TRBJ2-3 few TRBV4-1 CASSQGAQDPYTQYF TGCGCCAGCAGCCAAGGCGCGCAAGATCCTTATACGCAGTATTTT
NA TRBJ2-1 NA TRBV27 CASSLGVPNEQFF TGTGCCAGCAGTTTAGGGGTCCCCAATGAGCAGTTCTTC
NA TRBJ1-1 NA TRBV12-3/TRBV12-4 CAGQGLNTEAFF TGTGCCGGGCAGGGCTTGAACACTGAAGCTTTCTTT
TRBD1 TRBJ2-4 NA TRBV9 CASSVSPDRGQYF TGTGCCAGCAGCGTAAGTCCGGACAGGGGCCAGTACTTC
TRBD2 TRBJ2-1 NA TRBV20-1 CSARVLGLADSQFF TGCAGTGCTAGAGTCCTGGGGCTAGCGGACTCACAGTTCTTC
TRBD1 TRBJ1-5 NA TRBV12-3/TRBV12-4 CASSPLTGMGQPRHF TGTGCCAGCAGTCCCCTGACAGGGATGGGGCAGCCCCGGCATTTT
NA TRBJ1-2 NA TRBV10-3 CAISRDGNYGYTF TGTGCCATCAGCCGGGACGGCAACTATGGCTACACCTTC
NA TRBJ1-1 few TRBV6-5 CASSYSGGGRGWANTEAFF TGTGCCAGCAGTTACTCTGGAGGGGGTCGAGGCTGGGCGAACACTGAAGCTTTCTTT
TRBD1 TRBJ2-7 NA TRBV6-5 CASSYKLTGKDEQYF TGTGCCAGCAGTTATAAGCTGACAGGGAAGGACGAGCAGTACTTC
NA TRBJ2-5 NA TRBV11-2 CASSLAGTQYF TGCGCCAGCAGCTTGGCCGGGACCCAGTACTTC